The 20 T cell receptor beta chains presented below share a single source sample, sequenced in a study of T-cell memory formation after mild COVID-19. TCRdb passed the 5' RACE reads through MiXCR, listing each CDR3 protein once. This table holds hundreds of thousands of distinct CDR3 sequences, less than 25% found once. The specimen sequenced was PBMCs or a T cell subset sorted from them (not recorded which). Receptors were obtained from an adult woman who had mild COVID-19 (a few samples of this study predate the infection). Cell type and time point are not known.

The CDR3 nucleotides read TGCGCCAGCAGCCAAGATCTGGGACTGGGACAGCGCTATGGCTACACCTTC. This translates into CASSQDLGLGQRYGYTF. The rearrangement joins TRBV4-1 to TRBJ1-2, with 7 nucleotides matching TRBD1. V lost 0 bases to trimming and J lost 4 bases; unmatched junction nucleotides: 11. CDR3 length equals 17 residues. Germline CDR1 is MGHRA and CDR2 is YSYEKL.

A few counts support this clonotype. The chain employs TRBV9 and TRBJ1-1; TRBD1 matches 9 bases. CDR3 length: 15 amino acids. With 3 bases clipped from V and 5 bases from J, the junction kept 8 bases outside the gene matches. From germline, CDR1 is SGDLS and CDR2 YYNGEE. The CDR3: CASSGTGGYGTEAFF. In DNA, the CDR3 is TGTGCCAGCAGCGGAACAGGGGGCTATGGAACTGAAGCTTTCTTT. Full variable domain (missing parts from reference TRBV9 and TRBJ1-1): DSGVTQTPKHLITATGQRVTLRCSPRSGDLSVYWYQQSLDQGLQFLIQYYNGEERAKGNILERFSAQQFPDLHSELNLSSLELGDSALYFCASSGTGGYGTEAFFGQGTRLTVV.

This clonotype was seen a few times. The chain carries TRBV2 and TRBJ2-6, with a tentative D call TRBD2 (7 bases). V lost 3 bases to trimming and J lost 2 bases, with 11 bases between them. The length of the CDR3 is 16 residues. Germline V gives CDR1 SNHLY, CDR2 FYNNEI. This chain's CDR3 is CASSEGGLTGANVLTF. Here the CDR3 DNA reads TGTGCCAGCAGTGAGGGGGGGCTTACTGGGGCCAACGTCCTGACTTTC.

The CDR3 loop reads CSGGDVRSSYEQYF. For the CDR3, the DNA is TGCAGCGGAGGGGACGTACGGAGCTCCTACGAGCAGTACTTC. This rearrangement joins TRBV29-1 to TRBJ2-7; tentatively, D is TRBD1 or TRBD2 (5 bases each). There are 14 residues in the CDR3. The germline V gene encodes CDR1 SQVTM and CDR2 ANQGSEA. The V end was cut by 7 bases, the J end by 0 bases, with 16 bases between.

The genes are TRBV6-2 or TRBV6-3 and TRBJ2-3; a possible D gene is TRBD1 (7 bases). V was trimmed by 0 bases and J by 5 bases, leaving 9 bases between them. This CDR3 has 14 residues. Germline V gene sequence: CDR1 MNHEY, CDR2 SVGEGT. CDR3 bases: TGTGCCAGCAGTTACTCCCAGGGGGGAGATACGCAGTATTTT. It codes for CASSYSQGGDTQYF.

The V and J genes are TRBV7-3 and TRBJ2-3; TRBD2 agrees at 8 bases. The trim removed 5 bases at V and 3 bases at J, leaving 31 bases unmatched. Per the germline V gene, CDR1 is SGHTA and CDR2 is FQGTGA. This CDR3 has 23 amino acids. The CDR3 sequence: CASSPPENSIPGGEGPPTDTQYF. DNA of the CDR3: TGTGCCAGCAGCCCTCCGGAGAACTCAATCCCGGGGGGGGAGGGCCCTCCAACAGATACGCAGTATTTT.

This clonotype was recorded only once. V is TRBV11-3 and J is TRBJ2-1; D remains unclear. CDR3 length: 16 residues. CDR1 is SGHNT, CDR2 YENEEA, per germline. Trimming removed 6 bases at V and 5 bases at J, with 20 bases between. CDR3: CASRPHGGEGDNEQFF. CDR3 nucleotides: TGTGCCAGCAGGCCCCATGGTGGGGAAGGAGACAATGAGCAGTTCTTC.

This clonotype was observed a few times. The chain employs TRBV20-1 and TRBJ1-6, with a possible D match to TRBD1 (6 bases). Germline CDR1 and CDR2: DFQATT and SNEGSKA (reference sequence). V lost 3 bases to trimming and J lost 3 bases, with 12 bases between them. The CDR3 length is 15 residues. The CDR3 reads CSASPGGVYNSPLHF. CDR3 coding DNA: TGCAGTGCTAGTCCGGGGGGCGTCTATAATTCACCCCTCCACTTT.

This clonotype occurred a few times. V and J are TRBV3-1 and TRBJ2-1, with 14 positions matching TRBD2. CDR1 LGHDT and CDR2 YNNKEL come from the germline V gene (reference sequence). V shed 0 bases and J 14 bases; nucleotides not matched to a gene: 6. The CDR3 covers 15 residues. The CDR3 protein is CASSQEGTSGSFKFF. As DNA, the CDR3 is TGTGCCAGCAGCCAAGAAGGGACTAGCGGGAGTTTTAAGTTCTTC.

This clonotype occurred a few times. The chain couples TRBV4-1 to TRBJ2-3; TRBD1 is a possible D gene (6 bases). The CDR3 has 14 residues. Trimming stripped 3 bases from V and 2 bases from J, with 9 bases between. Germline V CDR1 and CDR2: MGHRA, YSYEKL. This chain's CDR3 is CASSQNRATDTQYF. Here the CDR3 DNA reads TGCGCCAGCAGCCAGAACAGGGCCACAGATACGCAGTATTTT.

The gene calls are TRBV12-3 or TRBV12-4 and TRBJ2-5; 13 positions agree with TRBD2. Trimming at V came to 6 bases and at J to 5 bases, leaving 12 bases not matched to a gene. The CDR3 totals 17 residues. CDR3 in amino acids: CASREGLAGNLFETQYF. CDR3 nucleotide sequence: TGTGCCAGCAGAGAGGGACTAGCGGGGAACCTTTTTGAGACCCAGTACTTC.

This clonotype was observed a few times. This sequence joins TRBV30 and TRBJ2-7; no reliable D call. Per germline, CDR1 GTSNPN and CDR2 SVGIG (reference sequence). The CDR3 runs to 11 residues. V shed 2 bases and J shed 6 bases, with 8 bases lying between them. CDR3 coding DNA: TGTGCCTGGAGTCCTCAGGTCGAGCAGTACTTC. Its translation is CAWSPQVEQYF.

This clonotype was observed many times. The chain has TRBV5-1 and TRBJ2-1, with D possibly being TRBD1 (6 bases). Trimming stripped 4 bases from V and 4 bases from J, with 12 bases between. The CDR3 has 14 amino acids. Looked up from germline, CDR1 is SGHRS and CDR2 is YFSETQ. In DNA form, the CDR3 reads TGCGCCAGCAGCCTCGGGACAACTTACAATGAGCAGTTCTTC. Translation gives CASSLGTTYNEQFF.

This rearrangement joins TRBV27 to TRBJ1-1, with D hard to call. CDR3 length: 11 residues. V was shortened by 5 bases and J by 11 bases, with 12 bases between the two germline ends. Germline CDR1 MNHEY, CDR2 SMNVEV (reference sequence). The CDR3 sequence: CASSAGRAAFF. CDR3 nucleotide sequence: TGTGCCAGCAGTGCGGGGAGGGCCGCTTTCTTT.

This clonotype was found a few times. The V and J genes are TRBV6-5 and TRBJ2-1, with D uncertain. Germline V gene lookup returns CDR1 MNHEY and CDR2 SVGAGI. Trimming left V 4 bases short and J 5 bases short, with 6 bases between. This CDR3 contains 12 residues. CDR3 amino acids: CASSFRDNEQFF. CDR3 sequence (DNA): TGTGCCAGCAGTTTCCGGGACAATGAGCAGTTCTTC.

The J gene is TRBJ1-1, the V gene TRBV7-2, with D hard to call. Trimming left V 5 bases short and J 8 bases short, with 9 bases between. Per germline, CDR1 SGHTA and CDR2 FQGNSA. The CDR3 extends over 11 amino acids. In DNA form, the CDR3 reads TGTGCCAGCAGCATTACATTGGAAGCTTTCTTT. Protein: CASSITLEAFF.

This clonotype was picked up a small number of times. The genes are TRBV6-2 or TRBV6-3 and TRBJ2-2, with 7 bases identical to TRBD2. This CDR3 has 16 residues. The junction had 5 bases not matched to a gene; V was cut back by 2 bases and J by 2 bases. The germline V gene has CDR1 MNHEY and CDR2 SVGEGT. In DNA, the CDR3 is TGTGCCAGCAGTTACGGGCTAGCGGCAAACACCGGGGAGCTGTTTTTT. Its protein product is CASSYGLAANTGELFF.

The chain joins TRBV10-3 to TRBJ1-1, with a tentative D call TRBD1 (6 bases). This CDR3 spans 13 amino acids. Trimming removed 6 bases at V and 4 bases at J, with 12 bases between. CDR1 ENHRY and CDR2 SYGVKD come from the germline V gene. This chain's CDR3 is CAIRRQEGTEAFF. In DNA form, the CDR3 reads TGTGCCATCAGAAGACAGGAGGGCACTGAAGCTTTCTTT.

This clonotype has only a few counts. J is TRBJ2-5 and V is TRBV18, with 7 bases aligning to TRBD2. The CDR3 spans 16 residues. Trimming took 3 bases from V and 0 from J; bases not matched to a gene: 7. Germline CDR1 and CDR2: KGHSH and LQKENI. DNA of the CDR3: TGTGCCAGCTCACCCTATCCCCTAGCGGACCAAGAGACCCAGTACTTC. This encodes CASSPYPLADQETQYF.

This clonotype was picked up many times. The chain links TRBV5-4 to TRBJ2-3; 8 bases map to TRBD2. In germline, CDR1 is SGHNT, CDR2 YYREEE (reference sequence). Trimming took 1 base from V and 4 from J; bases not matched to a gene: 2. This CDR3 has 14 residues. CDR3 sequence (DNA): TGTGCCAGCAGCTTGATCGGGGGGGCAGATACGCAGTATTTT. Translation: CASSLIGGADTQYF.